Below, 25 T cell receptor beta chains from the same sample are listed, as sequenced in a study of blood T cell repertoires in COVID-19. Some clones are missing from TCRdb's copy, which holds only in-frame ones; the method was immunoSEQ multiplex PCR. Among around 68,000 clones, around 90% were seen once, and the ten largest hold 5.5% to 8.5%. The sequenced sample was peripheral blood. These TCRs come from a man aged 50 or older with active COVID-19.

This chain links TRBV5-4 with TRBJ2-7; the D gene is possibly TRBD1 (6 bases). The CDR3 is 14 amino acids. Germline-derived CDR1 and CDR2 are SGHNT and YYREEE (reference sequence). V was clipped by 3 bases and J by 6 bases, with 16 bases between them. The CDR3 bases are TGTGCCAGCAGCTCTCCGGGACAAAGAATCGAGCAGTACTTC. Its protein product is CASSSPGQRIEQYF.

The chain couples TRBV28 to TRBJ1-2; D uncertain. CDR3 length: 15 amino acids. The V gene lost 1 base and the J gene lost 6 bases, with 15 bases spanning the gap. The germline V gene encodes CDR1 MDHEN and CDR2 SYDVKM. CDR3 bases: TGTGCCAGCAGTTTATCAAGGAGTTGGGGAGATGGCTACACCTTC. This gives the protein CASSLSRSWGDGYTF.

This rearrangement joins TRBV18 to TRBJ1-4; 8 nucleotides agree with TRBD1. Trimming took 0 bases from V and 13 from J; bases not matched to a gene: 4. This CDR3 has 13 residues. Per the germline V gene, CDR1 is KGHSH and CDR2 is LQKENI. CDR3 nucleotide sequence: TGTGCCAGCTCACCACCGGGACAGGTCCTACTGTTTTTT. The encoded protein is CASSPPGQVLLFF.

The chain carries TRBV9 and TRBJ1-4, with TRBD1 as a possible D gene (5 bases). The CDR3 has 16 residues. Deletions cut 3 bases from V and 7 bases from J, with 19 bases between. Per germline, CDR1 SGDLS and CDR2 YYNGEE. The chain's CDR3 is CASSANQGLLGEKLFF. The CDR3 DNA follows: TGTGCCAGCAGCGCCAACCAGGGCCTTTTGGGTGAAAAACTGTTTTTT.

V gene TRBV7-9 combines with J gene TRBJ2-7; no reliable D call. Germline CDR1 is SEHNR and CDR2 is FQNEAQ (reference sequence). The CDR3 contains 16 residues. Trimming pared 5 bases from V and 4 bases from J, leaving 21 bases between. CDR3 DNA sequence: TGTGCCAGCAGCCCCGTGTTTCTAGGAGTCCCTTACGAGCAGTACTTC. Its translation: CASSPVFLGVPYEQYF.

In nucleotides, the CDR3 is TGTGCCAGCAGCTCGGGAGGGGCAGGGATCCACGAGCAGTACTTC. Protein sequence: CASSSGGAGIHEQYF. The rearrangement links TRBV5-6 to TRBJ2-7; 8 bases fit TRBD2. V lost 3 bases, J lost 5 bases, and 10 bases stayed unmatched. The germline V gene has CDR1 SGHDT and CDR2 YYEEEE. The CDR3 contains 15 residues.

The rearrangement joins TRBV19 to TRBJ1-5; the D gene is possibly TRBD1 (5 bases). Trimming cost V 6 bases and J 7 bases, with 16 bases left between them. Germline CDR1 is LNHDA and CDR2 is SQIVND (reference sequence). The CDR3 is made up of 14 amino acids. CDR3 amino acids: CASSKGAGQQPQHF. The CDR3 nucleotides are TGTGCCAGTAGCAAAGGGGCAGGGCAACAGCCCCAGCATTTT.

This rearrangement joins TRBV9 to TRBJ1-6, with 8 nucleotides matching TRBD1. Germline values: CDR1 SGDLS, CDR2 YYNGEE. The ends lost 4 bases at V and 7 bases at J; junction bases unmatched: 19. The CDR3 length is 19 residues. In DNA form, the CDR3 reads TGTGCCAGCAGCCCCGGAGATTGGCAGGGGGCTCAATTGAATTCACCCCTCCACTTT. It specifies CASSPGDWQGAQLNSPLHF.

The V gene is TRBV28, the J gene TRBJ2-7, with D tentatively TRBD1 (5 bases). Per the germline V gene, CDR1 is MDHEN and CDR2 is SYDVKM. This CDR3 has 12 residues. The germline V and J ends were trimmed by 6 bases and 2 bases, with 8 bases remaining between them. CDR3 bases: TGTGCCAGCAGCAGGGAAGCCTACGAGCAGTACTTC. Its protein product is CASSREAYEQYF.

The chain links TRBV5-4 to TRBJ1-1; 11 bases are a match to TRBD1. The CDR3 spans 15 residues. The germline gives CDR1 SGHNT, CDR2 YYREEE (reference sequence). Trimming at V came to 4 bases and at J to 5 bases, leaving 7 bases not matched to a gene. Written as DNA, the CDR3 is TGTGCCAGCAGCACAGGACAGGGGGCACCTACTGAAGCTTTCTTT. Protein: CASSTGQGAPTEAFF.

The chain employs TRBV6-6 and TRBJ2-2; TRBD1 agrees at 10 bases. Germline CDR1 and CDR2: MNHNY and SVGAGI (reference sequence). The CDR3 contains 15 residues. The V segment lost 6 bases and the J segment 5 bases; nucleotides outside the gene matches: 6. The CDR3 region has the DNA TGTGCCAGCAGCCAACGACAGGGGGCTACCGGGGAGCTGTTTTTT. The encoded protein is CASSQRQGATGELFF.

The CDR3 region has the DNA TGTGCCAGCAGCCAAGATGGTAGTAGCGGGAGGGCCCGGGGGCAGTTCTTC. As protein: CASSQDGSSGRARGQFF. V usage is TRBV4-2 and J usage is TRBJ2-1; 11 nucleotides line up with TRBD2. V shed 0 bases and J 12 bases; nucleotides not matched to a gene: 13. The germline gives CDR1 LGHNA, CDR2 YNFKEQ. This CDR3 comprises 17 residues.

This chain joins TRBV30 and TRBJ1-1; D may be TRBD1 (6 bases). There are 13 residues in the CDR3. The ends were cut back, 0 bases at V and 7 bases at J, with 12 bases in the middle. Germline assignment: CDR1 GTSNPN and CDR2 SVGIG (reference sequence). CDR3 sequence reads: CAWSVHRVGEAFF. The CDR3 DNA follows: TGTGCCTGGAGTGTACACAGGGTCGGTGAAGCTTTCTTT.

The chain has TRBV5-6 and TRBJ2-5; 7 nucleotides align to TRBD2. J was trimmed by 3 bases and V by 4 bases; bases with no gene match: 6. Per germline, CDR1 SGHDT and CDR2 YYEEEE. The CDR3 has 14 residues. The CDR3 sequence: CASSPGTTKETQYF. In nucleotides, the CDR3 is TGTGCCAGCAGCCCGGGGACTACTAAAGAGACCCAGTACTTC. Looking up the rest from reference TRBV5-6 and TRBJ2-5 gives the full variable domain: DAGVTQSPTHLIKTRGQQVTLRCSPKSGHDTVSWYQQALGQGPQFIFQYYEEEERQRGNFPDRFSGHQFPNYSSELNVNALLLGDSALYLCASSPGTTKETQYFGPGTRLLVL.

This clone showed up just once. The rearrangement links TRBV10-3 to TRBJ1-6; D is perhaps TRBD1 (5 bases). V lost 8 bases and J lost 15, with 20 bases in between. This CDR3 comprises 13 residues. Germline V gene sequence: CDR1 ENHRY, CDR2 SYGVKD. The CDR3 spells CAIRPGGDTLLHF. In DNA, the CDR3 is TGTGCCATCCGGCCGGGGGGGGATACACTCCTCCACTTT.

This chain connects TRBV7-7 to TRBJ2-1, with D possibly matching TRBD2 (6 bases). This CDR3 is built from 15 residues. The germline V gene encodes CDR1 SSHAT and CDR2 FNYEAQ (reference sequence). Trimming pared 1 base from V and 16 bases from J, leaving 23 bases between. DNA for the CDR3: TGTGCCAGCAGCTTAGACGGGAGCCCCGCCTCGGGCATTTTCTTC. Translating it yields CASSLDGSPASGIFF.

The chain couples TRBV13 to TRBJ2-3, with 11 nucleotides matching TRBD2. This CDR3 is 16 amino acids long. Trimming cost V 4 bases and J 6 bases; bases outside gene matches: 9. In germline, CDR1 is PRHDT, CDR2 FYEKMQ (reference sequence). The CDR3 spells CASSSDSGGAADTQYF. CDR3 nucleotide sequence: TGTGCCAGCAGCTCGGATAGCGGGGGGGCTGCTGATACGCAGTATTTT.

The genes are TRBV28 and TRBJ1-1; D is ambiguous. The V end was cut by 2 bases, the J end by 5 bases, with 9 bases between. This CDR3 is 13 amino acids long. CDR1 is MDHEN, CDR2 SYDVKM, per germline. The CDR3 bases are TGTGCCAGCAGTTTAAGCGTAATTACTGAAGCTTTCTTT. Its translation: CASSLSVITEAFF.

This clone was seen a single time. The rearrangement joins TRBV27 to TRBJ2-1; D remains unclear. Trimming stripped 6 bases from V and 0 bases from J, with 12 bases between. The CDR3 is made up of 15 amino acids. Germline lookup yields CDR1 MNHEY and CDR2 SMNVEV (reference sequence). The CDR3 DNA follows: TGTGCCAGCAGACTGGTTCCCGGCTCCTACAATGAGCAGTTCTTC. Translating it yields CASRLVPGSYNEQFF.

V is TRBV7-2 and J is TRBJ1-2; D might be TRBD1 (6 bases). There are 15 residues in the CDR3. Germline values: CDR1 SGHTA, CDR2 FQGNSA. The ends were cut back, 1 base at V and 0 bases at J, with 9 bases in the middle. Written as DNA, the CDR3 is TGTGCCAGCAGCTTAGGAGAGGGGGCTAACTATGGCTACACCTTC. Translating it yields CASSLGEGANYGYTF.

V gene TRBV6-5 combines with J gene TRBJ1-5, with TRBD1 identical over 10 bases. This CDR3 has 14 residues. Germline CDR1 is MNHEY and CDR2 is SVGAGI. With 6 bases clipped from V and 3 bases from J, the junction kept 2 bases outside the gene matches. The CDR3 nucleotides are TGTGCCAGCAGGGGACAGGGGACCAATCAGCCCCAGCATTTT. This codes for CASRGQGTNQPQHF.

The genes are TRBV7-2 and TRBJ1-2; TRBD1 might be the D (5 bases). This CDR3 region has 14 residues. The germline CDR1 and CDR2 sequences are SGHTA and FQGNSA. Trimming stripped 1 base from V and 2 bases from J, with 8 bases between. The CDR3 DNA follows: TGTGCCAGCAGCTTAGTCGGGGGAAACTATGGCTACACCTTC. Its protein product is CASSLVGGNYGYTF. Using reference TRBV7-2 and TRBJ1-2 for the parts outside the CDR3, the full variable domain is GAGVSQSPSNKVTEKGKDVELRCDPISGHTALYWYRQSLGQGLEFLIYFQGNSAPDKSGLPSDRFSAERTGGSVSTLTIQRTQQEDSAVYLCASSLVGGNYGYTFGSGTRLTVV.

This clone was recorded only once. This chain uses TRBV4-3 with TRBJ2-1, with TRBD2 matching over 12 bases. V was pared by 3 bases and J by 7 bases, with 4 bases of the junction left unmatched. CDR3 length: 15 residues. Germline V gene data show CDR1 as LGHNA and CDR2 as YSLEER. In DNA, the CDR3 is TGCGCCAGCAGCCATCCTAGCGGGGGGGTTAATGAGCAGTTCTTC. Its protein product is CASSHPSGGVNEQFF.

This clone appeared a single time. CDR3 DNA: TGCGCCAGCAGCGGACAGGGGCCTGACACTGAAGCTTTCTTT. Encoded protein: CASSGQGPDTEAFF. The V gene is TRBV5-1, the J gene TRBJ1-1, with 9 bases aligning to TRBD1. Germline V CDR1 and CDR2: SGHRS, YFSETQ. V was pared by 4 bases and J by 3 bases, with 4 bases of the junction left unmatched. The CDR3 runs 14 residues. Full variable domain (remainder filled in from reference TRBV5-1 and TRBJ1-1): KAGVTQTPRYLIKTRGQQVTLSCSPISGHRSVSWYQQTPGQGLQFLFEYFSETQRNKGNFPGRFSGRQFSNSRSEMNVSTLELGDSALYLCASSGQGPDTEAFFGQGTRLTVV.

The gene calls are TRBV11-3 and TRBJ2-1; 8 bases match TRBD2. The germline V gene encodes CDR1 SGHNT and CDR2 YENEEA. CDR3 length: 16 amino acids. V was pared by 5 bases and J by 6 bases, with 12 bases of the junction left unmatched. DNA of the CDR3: TGTGCCAGCAGCGGAGCCCCGAGCGGGAGTGGCAATGAGCAGTTCTTC. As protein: CASSGAPSGSGNEQFF. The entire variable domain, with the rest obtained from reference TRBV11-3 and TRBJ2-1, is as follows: EAGVVQSPRYKIIEKKQPVAFWCNPISGHNTLYWYLQNLGQGPELLIRYENEEAVDDSQLPKDRFSAERLKGVDSTLKIQPAELGDSAVYLCASSGAPSGSGNEQFFGPGTRLTVL.